Detailed here is one T cell receptor beta chain. Source study methods: The assay estimated nucleated cells by amplifying reference gene primers. Sequencing used immunoSEQ multiplex PCR; TCRdb keeps in-frame clones, though not all of them. That table furnishes V, J and clone size, whereas the DNA furnished D and trimming. The sample contains tens of thousands of clones, roughly 90% of which appear only once. The data derive from a study of blood T cell repertoires in COVID-19. Study information: The United States, Italy and Spain provided the acute and convalescent COVID-19 samples. T cells, B-cell-depleted T cells, or PBMCs supplied cDNA or gDNA.

The clonotype comes from a human donor in a cohort sampled during active COVID-19. Sequencing used peripheral blood.

CDR3 DNA sequence: TGTGCCAGCAGTTACTCGATCGCGGGAGTTAATGTTGAGCAGTTCTTC. This translates into CASSYSIAGVNVEQFF. The chain couples TRBV6-5 to TRBJ2-1; 7 nucleotides match TRBD2. The CDR3 contains 16 residues. Germline CDR1 and CDR2: MNHEY and SVGAGI. Trimming removed 0 bases from V and 9 bases from J; junction bases left unmatched: 11.